These T cell receptor beta chains were read from a single sample in a study of blood T cell repertoires in COVID-19. Assay used: immunoSEQ multiplex PCR; TCRdb lists only in-frame clones, some missing. Of about 140,000 clones in the sample, roughly four fifths were seen once. Sequenced: peripheral blood. The receptors here all came from a woman in her sixties or seventies with acute or convalescent COVID-19. Both conserved end residues are part of each CDR3. D genes are given only for firm matches. Where a row states a size, it is once, few, many or the class of an expanded clone; other rows omit it.

TRBV28	NA	NA	TRBJ2-1	CASSLGIWRATYNEQFF	TGTGCCAGCAGTTTAGGGATTTGGAGGGCCACCTACAATGAGCAGTTCTTC
TRBV27	TRBD2	NA	TRBJ2-7	CASSFGAGGPYEQYF	TGTGCCAGCAGTTTTGGGGCGGGAGGGCCTTACGAGCAGTACTTC
TRBV5-6	TRBD2	NA	TRBJ2-7	CASSSFKAGEAREQYF	TGTGCCAGCAGCTCATTTAAAGCGGGAGAGGCTCGAGAGCAGTACTTC
TRBV6-5	NA	once	TRBJ1-1	CASSYSSKGVAEAFF	TGTGCCAGCAGTTACTCCTCGAAGGGGGTCGCTGAAGCTTTCTTT
TRBV18	TRBD1	many	TRBJ1-3	CASSSRGSSSGNTIYF	TGTGCCAGCTCGTCCAGGGGGTCGAGCTCTGGAAACACCATATATTTT
TRBV7-3	TRBD2	once	TRBJ2-1	CASSLFLAGTYNEQFF	TGTGCCAGCAGCTTGTTTCTAGCGGGAACCTACAATGAGCAGTTCTTC
TRBV28	TRBD1	NA	TRBJ1-4	CASETGAGEKLFF	TGTGCCAGCGAAACAGGGGCAGGAGAAAAACTGTTTTTT
TRBV7-2	TRBD2	NA	TRBJ2-5	CASSLAGLAETQYF	TGTGCCAGCAGCTTAGCGGGACTAGCGGAGACCCAGTACTTC
TRBV5-1	NA	NA	TRBJ2-3	CASSVGRGGDTQYF	TGCGCCAGCAGCGTTGGACGAGGCGGGGATACGCAGTATTTT
TRBV2	NA	NA	TRBJ1-5	CASRDQGKYSNQPQHF	TGTGCCAGCAGAGACCAGGGGAAGTATAGCAATCAGCCCCAGCATTTT
TRBV28	TRBD2	NA	TRBJ2-1	CASSLNRAVAGYNEQFF	TGTGCCAGCAGTTTAAACAGGGCGGTAGCGGGATACAATGAGCAGTTCTTC
TRBV10-3	TRBD1	NA	TRBJ2-7	CASPAGGKF	TGTGCCAGTCCAGCAGGGGGCAAATTC
TRBV28	NA	NA	TRBJ2-7	CASSLAGASSYEQYF	TGTGCCAGCAGTTTAGCGGGGGCGAGCTCCTACGAGCAGTACTTC
TRBV7-2	NA	NA	TRBJ2-7	CASSLGRGSYEQYF	TGTGCCAGCAGCTTAGGTAGGGGTTCCTACGAGCAGTACTTC
TRBV19	NA	NA	TRBJ1-5	CASSVRQLNGNQPQHF	TGTGCCAGTAGCGTTCGACAGTTGAATGGCAATCAGCCCCAGCATTTT
TRBV29-1	TRBD1	NA	TRBJ1-4	CSVEDPNTGAQKLFF	TGCAGCGTTGAAGACCCCAATACAGGGGCGCAAAAACTGTTTTTT
TRBV9	NA	NA	TRBJ2-2	CASSVRVTGELFF	TGTGCCAGCAGCGTCAGGGTTACCGGGGAGCTGTTTTTT
TRBV2	NA	NA	TRBJ1-3	CASSGDRRNTIYF	TGTGCCAGCAGTGGTGACAGGAGAAACACCATATATTTT
TRBV29-1	TRBD1	NA	TRBJ1-1	CSVQGGNTEAFF	TGCAGCGTGCAGGGGGGGAACACTGAAGCTTTCTTT
TRBV3-1/TRBV3-2	NA	NA	TRBJ1-6	CASGSSYNSPLHF	TGTGCCAGCGGGAGCTCCTATAATTCACCCCTCCACTTT
TRBV7-2	TRBD1	NA	TRBJ1-1	CASSPGQSLNTEAFF	TGTGCCAGCAGCCCGGGACAGTCCCTGAACACTGAAGCTTTCTTT
TRBV6-5	NA	NA	TRBJ1-1	CASTWNTEAFF	TGTGCCAGCACCTGGAACACTGAAGCTTTCTTT
TRBV3-1/TRBV3-2	NA	few	TRBJ1-4	CASSSRSLANEKLFF	TGTGCCAGCAGCTCCCGGAGTTTGGCTAATGAAAAACTGTTTTTT
TRBV12-3/TRBV12-4	NA	NA	TRBJ2-5	CASSTGPETQYF	TGTGCCAGCAGTACAGGACCAGAGACCCAGTACTTC
TRBV7-2	NA	NA	TRBJ1-1	CASSLSRANEAFF	TGTGCCAGCAGCTTAAGCAGGGCTAATGAAGCTTTCTTT
TRBV15	TRBD1	NA	TRBJ1-2	CATSRPGQGRSGYTF	TGTGCCACCAGCAGACCGGGACAGGGGAGAAGTGGCTACACCTTC
TRBV28	TRBD1	NA	TRBJ1-3	CASTDRASGNTIYF	TGTGCCAGCACTGACAGGGCCTCTGGAAACACCATATATTTT
TRBV6-2/TRBV6-3	NA	NA	TRBJ1-1	CASSYHTGWDTEAFF	TGTGCCAGCAGTTACCACACAGGGTGGGACACTGAAGCTTTCTTT
TRBV30	NA	NA	TRBJ2-7	CAWSRLADGYEQYF	TGTGCCTGGAGCCGGTTAGCGGACGGCTACGAGCAGTACTTC
TRBV7-9	NA	once	TRBJ2-7	CASSLSESRATRQYF	TGTGCCAGCAGCTTATCCGAGTCGCGGGCTACGAGGCAGTACTTC
TRBV2	TRBD1	NA	TRBJ1-3	CASSQGAGGNTIYF	TGTGCCAGCAGCCAGGGGGCGGGAGGAAACACCATATATTTT
TRBV7-3	TRBD2	medium-sized	TRBJ2-7	CASSLTVRLAQNHEQYF	TGTGCCAGCAGCTTAACGGTACGACTAGCTCAGAATCACGAGCAGTACTTC
TRBV19	NA	NA	TRBJ2-1	CASGSVSDYNEQFF	TGTGCCAGTGGGTCGGTTAGCGACTACAATGAGCAGTTCTTC
TRBV5-1	TRBD1	NA	TRBJ2-7	CASSGQGAPTGEQYF	TGCGCCAGCAGCGGACAGGGTGCCCCTACGGGCGAGCAGTACTTC
TRBV7-3	TRBD1	NA	TRBJ1-2	CASSLGTAYGYTF	TGTGCCAGCAGCCTAGGGACAGCTTATGGCTACACCTTC
TRBV2	NA	NA	TRBJ2-5	CASSEWAGGVQETQYF	TGTGCCAGCAGTGAATGGGCAGGAGGTGTTCAAGAGACCCAGTACTTC
TRBV7-2	NA	NA	TRBJ1-2	CASSLAAGPRVNGYTF	TGTGCCAGCAGCTTAGCCGCCGGGCCCAGGGTGAATGGCTACACCTTC
TRBV28	TRBD1	NA	TRBJ2-3	CASSNPGQRAFSTDTQYF	TGTGCCAGCAGCAATCCGGGACAGAGGGCTTTTAGCACAGATACGCAGTATTTT
TRBV6-6	NA	NA	TRBJ2-5	CASSYSSGGTGETQYF	TGTGCCAGCAGTTACTCAAGCGGAGGGACCGGGGAGACCCAGTACTTC
TRBV19	TRBD1	NA	TRBJ1-1	CATGTGVSAEAFF	TGTGCCACCGGGACAGGGGTTTCCGCTGAAGCTTTCTTT
TRBV4-1	TRBD1	NA	TRBJ2-7	CASSLDRGSFEQYF	TGCGCCAGCAGCCTCGACAGGGGGTCCTTTGAGCAGTACTTC
TRBV9	TRBD2	NA	TRBJ2-1	CASSPMDGGGNEQFF	TGTGCCAGCAGCCCCATGGACGGGGGGGGCAATGAGCAGTTCTTC
TRBV5-1	TRBD1	NA	TRBJ2-7	CASSLAGTAYEQYF	TGCGCCAGCAGCTTGGCCGGGACAGCCTACGAGCAGTACTTC
TRBV28	NA	NA	TRBJ2-1	CASSLSRSPYNEQFF	TGTGCCAGCAGTTTAAGTAGATCTCCCTACAATGAGCAGTTCTTC
TRBV28	TRBD2	NA	TRBJ2-7	CASRIGTSGLGEQYF	TGTGCCAGCAGAATTGGGACTAGCGGATTAGGCGAGCAGTACTTC
TRBV4-2	NA	NA	TRBJ2-7	CASSYSFGGATYEQYF	TGTGCCAGCAGCTACTCCTTCGGTGGAGCGACCTACGAGCAGTACTTC
TRBV28	NA	once	TRBJ2-3	CASSSPRGWGTDTQYF	TGTGCCAGCAGTTCCCCCCGGGGTTGGGGCACAGATACGCAGTATTTT
TRBV9	NA	few	TRBJ2-1	CASSVESGSSSYNEQFF	TGTGCCAGCAGCGTAGAATCAGGGTCAAGCTCCTACAATGAGCAGTTCTTC
TRBV18	TRBD1	NA	TRBJ1-5	CASSVGTGGNQPQHF	TGTGCCAGCTCAGTGGGGACAGGGGGTAATCAGCCCCAGCATTTT
TRBV6-5	TRBD1	NA	TRBJ1-3	CASRIQGGAGNTIYF	TGTGCCAGCAGAATACAGGGGGGAGCTGGAAACACCATATATTTT
TRBV28	TRBD2	NA	TRBJ2-3	CASKGLAGFTDTQYF	TGTGCCAGCAAAGGACTAGCGGGATTCACAGATACGCAGTATTTT
TRBV18	TRBD1	NA	TRBJ2-1	CASSPGQGTTKEQFF	TGTGCCAGCTCACCAGGACAGGGGACCACAAAAGAGCAGTTCTTC
TRBV7-2	TRBD1	NA	TRBJ1-1	CASSGTGVSTEAFF	TGTGCCAGCAGCGGCACAGGGGTATCCACTGAAGCTTTCTTT
TRBV28	NA	NA	TRBJ2-7	CASSFVLTAGTSSYEQYF	TGTGCCAGCAGTTTTGTTTTGACTGCAGGGACAAGCTCCTACGAGCAGTACTTC